Listed here are 30 T cell receptor beta chains from one sample, sequenced in a study of blood T cell repertoires in COVID-19. Profiling relied on immunoSEQ multiplex PCR, and the TCRdb table lists in-frame clones only, not all of them. The sample yields 190,000 or so clones, around 87% seen once. The sample was peripheral blood. These receptor sequences come from a woman aged 18-29 years who had recovered from COVID-19.

There are a few counts of this clone. This chain links TRBV25-1 with TRBJ2-3; D is perhaps TRBD1 (5 bases). The germline CDR1 and CDR2 sequences are MGHDK and SYGVNS. The CDR3 contains 15 residues. The ends were cut back, 3 bases at V and 1 base at J, with 11 bases in the middle. Here the CDR3 DNA reads TGTGCCAGCAGTGACAGGGTTCCGGGCACAGATACGCAGTATTTT. The encoded protein is CASSDRVPGTDTQYF. Combining the CDR3 with reference TRBV25-1 and TRBJ2-3 gives the whole variable domain EADIYQTPRYLVIGTGKKITLECSQTMGHDKMYWYQQDPGMELHLIHYSYGVNSTEKGDLSSESTVSRIRTEHFPLTLESARPSHTSQYLCASSDRVPGTDTQYFGPGTRLTVL.

The rearrangement joins TRBV6-5 to TRBJ2-7; 7 bases map to TRBD2. Looked up from germline, CDR1 is MNHEY and CDR2 is SVGAGI. V lost 7 bases and J lost 2; bases outside the gene matches: 2. CDR3 size: 12 residues. The CDR3 DNA follows: TGTGCCAGCAAGCGGGGAACCTACGAGCAGTACTTC. Translated: CASKRGTYEQYF.

This chain connects TRBV20-1 to TRBJ2-5; 11 nucleotides line up with TRBD2. The CDR3 is 15 amino acids. Germline CDR1 and CDR2: DFQATT and SNEGSKA (reference sequence). V was pared by 3 bases and J by 1 base, with 4 bases of the junction left unmatched. In DNA, the CDR3 is TGCAGTGCTAGTAAACTAGCGGGGGCCCAAGAGACCCAGTACTTC. It codes for CSASKLAGAQETQYF.

V and J are TRBV29-1 and TRBJ2-1; 11 bases map to TRBD2. The V gene's germline CDR1 is SQVTM and CDR2 ANQGSEA. Trimming took 7 bases from V and 4 from J; bases not matched to a gene: 6. The CDR3 totals 14 residues. The CDR3 spells CSGRLAGPYNEQFF. CDR3 in DNA: TGCAGCGGGAGACTAGCGGGACCTTACAATGAGCAGTTCTTC.

Only a few counts were recorded for this clone. The chain carries TRBV6-2 or TRBV6-3 and TRBJ2-1; 11 bases are a match to TRBD2. Germline V gives CDR1 MNHEY, CDR2 SVGEGT. CDR3 length: 20 amino acids. V dropped 2 bases and J dropped 0; count of bases not matched to a gene: 12. Written as DNA, the CDR3 is TGTGCCAGCAGTTACCCGGGACTAGCGGAAATTTACTCCTCCTACAATGAGCAGTTCTTC. Translation: CASSYPGLAEIYSSYNEQFF.

The CDR3 here is CATSDERGGNIQYF. The CDR3 DNA reads TGTGCCACCAGCGATGAAAGGGGAGGGAACATTCAGTACTTC. The chain recombines TRBV15 with TRBJ2-4; 7 positions match TRBD2. This CDR3 spans 14 amino acids. V dropped 5 bases and J dropped 7; count of bases not matched to a gene: 8. Germline values: CDR1 LNHNV, CDR2 YYDKDF (reference sequence).

CDR3 sequence: CASSDRGNTEAFF. The CDR3 DNA reads TGTGCCAGCAGTGATCGGGGGAACACTGAAGCTTTCTTT. This rearrangement joins TRBV2 to TRBJ1-1, with unresolved D. CDR3 length: 13 amino acids. Per the germline V gene, CDR1 is SNHLY and CDR2 is FYNNEI. Trimming stripped 3 bases from V and 1 base from J, with 6 bases between.

V and J are TRBV3-1 (or the pseudogene TRBV3-2) and TRBJ2-2, with 7 nucleotides matching TRBD1. The V gene end was trimmed by 7 bases and the J gene end by 2 bases; junction bases not matched to a gene: 4. The CDR3 runs to 14 residues. In germline, CDR1 is LGHDT, CDR2 YNNKEL (reference sequence). CDR3 residues: CASTGQANTGELFF. Here the CDR3 DNA reads TGTGCCAGCACCGGACAGGCCAACACCGGGGAGCTGTTTTTT.

On this clone itself: The identical CDR3 is also encoded by other nucleotide sequences in the sample. The V and J genes are TRBV9 and TRBJ1-5; possibly TRBD1 for D (6 bases). Germline lookup yields CDR1 SGDLS and CDR2 YYNGEE. Trimming cost V 0 bases and J 3 bases, with 7 bases left between them. This CDR3 has 14 amino acids. CDR3 sequence: CASSVEGDNQPQHF. In DNA, the CDR3 is TGTGCCAGCAGCGTAGAGGGGGACAATCAGCCCCAGCATTTT.

V gene TRBV5-1 combines with J gene TRBJ1-5, with a tentative D call TRBD1 (6 bases). CDR1 and CDR2 from the germline V gene are SGHRS and YFSETQ. V lost 1 base, J lost 4 bases, and 12 bases lay in between. The CDR3 extends over 15 amino acids. CDR3 amino acids: CASSLLDSLNQPQHF. The CDR3 DNA reads as TGCGCCAGCAGCTTGTTGGACAGCTTAAATCAGCCCCAGCATTTT.

This CDR3 reads CASSVGGIQETQYF. The CDR3 nucleotides read TGTGCCAGCAGCGTAGGCGGGATCCAAGAGACCCAGTACTTC. The chain employs TRBV9 and TRBJ2-5; the D gene is possibly TRBD2 (6 bases). CDR3 size: 14 residues. Germline values: CDR1 SGDLS, CDR2 YYNGEE. Trimming removed 0 bases from V and 1 base from J, with 7 bases in between.

The chain uses TRBV6-5 and TRBJ2-2; D may be TRBD1 (5 bases). CDR1 MNHEY and CDR2 SVGAGI come from the germline V gene. V was shortened by 1 base and J by 0 bases, with 9 bases between the two germline ends. CDR3 length equals 16 residues. CDR3: CASSYLRTPNTGELFF. In nucleotides, the CDR3 is TGTGCCAGCAGTTACTTACGGACACCGAACACCGGGGAGCTGTTTTTT.

This clone occurred once. The J gene is TRBJ2-1, the V gene TRBV12-3 or TRBV12-4; possible D gene TRBD1, 6 bases. The CDR3 has 13 amino acids. V was trimmed by 3 bases and J by 8 bases, leaving 11 bases between them. The CDR3 DNA is TGTGCCAGCAGTTTTCAGGGGACGTATGAGCAGTTCTTC. It is translated as CASSFQGTYEQFF.

The rearrangement joins TRBV4-1 to TRBJ2-2, with 10 nucleotides matching TRBD2. In germline, CDR1 is MGHRA, CDR2 YSYEKL. CDR3 length: 17 amino acids. J gave up 3 bases and V 3 bases, and 7 bases lay outside the gene matches. CDR3 protein: CASSQTLAGAYTGELFF. The CDR3 DNA follows: TGCGCCAGCAGCCAGACGCTAGCGGGGGCCTACACCGGGGAGCTGTTTTTT.

J is TRBJ1-5 and V is TRBV20-1; possible D gene TRBD1, 5 bases. The CDR3 is 11 amino acids. Trimming shortened V by 6 bases and J by 4 bases, and 7 bases separated the two germline ends. Looked up from germline, CDR1 is DFQATT and CDR2 is SNEGSKA (reference sequence). For the CDR3, the DNA is TGCAGTGCCGCAGGGAATCAGCCCCAGCATTTT. It specifies CSAAGNQPQHF.

This rearrangement joins TRBV14 to TRBJ2-1; 13 bases match TRBD2. The germline gives CDR1 SGHDN, CDR2 FVKESK. Losses at the gene ends were 4 bases for V and 3 bases for J; bases not matched to a gene: 3. The CDR3 totals 16 residues. Here the CDR3 DNA reads TGTGCCAGCAGCCGGACTAGCGGGGGTGTCTACAATGAGCAGTTCTTC. Amino acids: CASSRTSGGVYNEQFF.

The rearrangement uses TRBV11-1 and TRBJ1-1; possible D gene TRBD1, 6 bases. Trimming stripped 5 bases from V and 12 bases from J, with 22 bases between. The CDR3 spans 14 residues. Germline-derived CDR1 and CDR2 are SGHAT and FQDESV (reference sequence). CDR3 residues: CASSLNDGGLRTFF. The CDR3 DNA reads as TGTGCCAGCAGCCTTAACGACGGGGGGCTTAGAACTTTCTTT.

This rearrangement joins TRBV28 to TRBJ1-5; 7 bases are shared with TRBD1. With 4 bases clipped from V and 7 bases from J, the junction kept 10 bases outside the gene matches. This CDR3 spans 15 amino acids. Germline CDR1 and CDR2: MDHEN and SYDVKM. The CDR3 coding sequence is TGTGCCAGCAGTTCCAAGGACAGGATCAGACAGCCCCAGCATTTT. It codes for CASSSKDRIRQPQHF.

This chain links TRBV6-5 with TRBJ2-3, with 8 bases fitting TRBD2. The CDR3 is made up of 16 amino acids. In germline, CDR1 is MNHEY, CDR2 SVGAGI. V was clipped by 4 bases and J by 4 bases; unmatched bases: 10. The CDR3 DNA is TGTGCCAGCAGTTCCCCATCGGGGGGGGAGGCAGATACGCAGTATTTT. It yields the protein CASSSPSGGEADTQYF.

V usage is TRBV25-1 and J usage is TRBJ1-3; tentative D call: TRBD1 (6 bases). Germline-derived CDR1 and CDR2 are MGHDK and SYGVNS. This CDR3 spans 14 amino acids. V shed 0 bases and J shed 5 bases, with 8 bases lying between them. In DNA form, the CDR3 reads TGTGCCAGCAGTGAATACAGGGGTCGAAACACCATATATTTT. This translates into CASSEYRGRNTIYF.

V gene TRBV4-3 combines with J gene TRBJ2-3; 15 bases line up with TRBD2. The CDR3 has 17 amino acids. The ends lost 3 bases at V and 5 bases at J; junction bases unmatched: 6. The germline V gene encodes CDR1 LGHNA and CDR2 YSLEER. The CDR3 is CASSQEPGLAGGDTQYF. CDR3 in DNA: TGCGCCAGCAGCCAGGAGCCGGGACTAGCGGGAGGAGATACGCAGTATTTT.

The chain combines TRBV2 with TRBJ1-5; D not resolved. The germline gives CDR1 SNHLY, CDR2 FYNNEI. The CDR3 is made up of 13 amino acids. Trimming cost V 4 bases and J 4 bases, with 8 bases left between them. The CDR3 reads CASSAGENQPQHF. The CDR3 DNA sequence: TGTGCCAGCAGTGCGGGAGAGAATCAGCCCCAGCATTTT.

About this clone itself: Mismatch with germline at one junction end may stem from a read error. The chain has TRBV12-3 or TRBV12-4 and TRBJ1-6; D might be TRBD1 (5 bases). This CDR3 is built from 13 residues. The DNA for the CDR3 is TGTGCCACCAGTGGGGCCGCCAATTCACCCCTCCACTTT. It specifies CATSGAANSPLHF.

The chain employs TRBV20-1 and TRBJ1-1; a weak D match, TRBD1 (6 bases). The CDR3 is 11 residues long. Germline V gene data show CDR1 as DFQATT and CDR2 as SNEGSKA (reference sequence). V was shortened by 4 bases and J by 8 bases, with 11 bases between the two germline ends. In DNA, the CDR3 is TGCAGTGCTAACAGGGCGCTGGAAGCTTTCTTT. Translation: CSANRALEAFF.

V usage is TRBV7-2 and J usage is TRBJ2-7, with D possibly being TRBD2 (6 bases). The CDR3 length is 15 residues. Germline CDR1 SGHTA, CDR2 FQGNSA. V was cut by 2 bases and J by 1 base, with 12 bases left in between. The CDR3 region is CASSLYGTASYEQYF. The CDR3 DNA reads as TGTGCCAGCAGCTTATATGGGACTGCGTCCTACGAGCAGTACTTC.

The chain couples TRBV9 to TRBJ1-6; TRBD1 aligns across 8 bases. V gave up 4 bases and J gave up 9 bases; unmatched junction bases: 9. The V gene's germline CDR1 is SGDLS and CDR2 YYNGEE. The CDR3 contains 15 residues. CDR3 bases: TGTGCCAGCAGCCCGAGCGGAGACAGGGGTTCACCCCTCCACTTT. Translating gives CASSPSGDRGSPLHF.

This clone was observed a few times. The chain uses TRBV7-9 and TRBJ2-2; perhaps TRBD2 as D (5 bases). Germline V gene sequence: CDR1 SEHNR, CDR2 FQNEAQ (reference sequence). Between the trimmed V and J ends, which lost 1 base and 3 bases, there was a span of 21 bases. The CDR3 sequence is 19 residues long. The CDR3 DNA sequence: TGTGCCAGCAGCTTAGTGTCTCGGTTCCGGGGTGGGCACACCGGGGAGCTGTTTTTT. Its protein product is CASSLVSRFRGGHTGELFF.

The J gene is TRBJ2-3, the V gene TRBV6-1; the match to TRBD1 covers 9 bases. With V trimmed by 6 bases and J by 2 bases, 6 bases remained unmatched. This CDR3 region has 15 residues. Germline V lookup: CDR1 MNHNS, CDR2 SASEGT. CDR3 protein: CASRGRDRDTDTQYF. The CDR3 coding sequence is TGTGCCAGCAGAGGGCGGGACAGGGACACAGATACGCAGTATTTT.

The rearrangement uses TRBV10-3 and TRBJ2-1, with 7 bases identical to TRBD1. In germline, CDR1 is ENHRY, CDR2 SYGVKD. V was clipped by 2 bases and J by 8 bases; unmatched bases: 3. The CDR3 length is 13 residues. CDR3 sequence (DNA): TGTGCCATCAGTGAGAACAGGGGCTATGAGCAGTTCTTC. Amino acid sequence: CAISENRGYEQFF.

The chain couples TRBV9 to TRBJ1-2; D uncertain. This CDR3 is 11 amino acids long. V shed 5 bases and J shed 9 bases, with 11 bases lying between them. The V gene's germline CDR1 is SGDLS and CDR2 YYNGEE. CDR3 sequence reads: CASRGGYSYTF. The CDR3 bases are TGTGCCAGCAGGGGAGGGTATAGCTACACCTTC.